Here is one T cell receptor beta chain with its context. Authors' data handling: For nucleated cells, counts were estimated from reference gene primer amplification. Assay used: immunoSEQ multiplex PCR; TCRdb lists only in-frame clones, some missing. That table furnishes V, J and clone size, whereas the DNA furnished D and trimming. The sample lists about 140,000 clones; over 80% were seen once. The sample originates from a study of blood T cell repertoires in COVID-19. Study-level background: Spain, Italy and the United States supplied samples that represented acute and convalescent COVID-19. Nucleic acid was either cDNA or gDNA, and it came from T cells, B-cell-depleted T cells, or PBMCs.

The sequence was obtained from a woman older than 75 with acute or convalescent COVID-19. The sequenced sample was peripheral blood.

CDR3 sequence (DNA): TGTGCCAGCAGCCCGGGACAGGGTCTAGACTATGGCTACACCTTC. The encoded protein is CASSPGQGLDYGYTF. V usage is TRBV6-6 and J usage is TRBJ1-2, with 9 positions matching TRBD1. Trimming removed 6 bases from V and 3 bases from J; junction bases left unmatched: 8. Germline V lookup: CDR1 MNHNY, CDR2 SVGAGI (reference sequence). This CDR3 spans 15 amino acids.